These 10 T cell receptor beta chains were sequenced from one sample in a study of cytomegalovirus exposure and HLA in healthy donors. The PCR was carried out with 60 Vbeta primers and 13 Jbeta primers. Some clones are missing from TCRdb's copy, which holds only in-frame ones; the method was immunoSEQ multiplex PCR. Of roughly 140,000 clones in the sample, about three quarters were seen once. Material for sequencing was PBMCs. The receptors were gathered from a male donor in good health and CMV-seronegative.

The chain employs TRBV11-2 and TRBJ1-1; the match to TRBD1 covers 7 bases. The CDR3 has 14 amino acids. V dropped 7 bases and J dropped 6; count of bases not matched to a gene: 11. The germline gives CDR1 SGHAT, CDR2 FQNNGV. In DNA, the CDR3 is TGTGCCAGCACCCCTGACAGGGTGAGCGCTGAAGCTTTCTTT. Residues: CASTPDRVSAEAFF. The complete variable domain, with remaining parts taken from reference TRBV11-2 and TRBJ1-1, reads EAGVAQSPRYKIIEKRQSVAFWCNPISGHATLYWYQQILGQGPKLLIQFQNNGVVDDSQLPKDRFSAERLKGVDSTLKIQPAKLEDSAVYLCASTPDRVSAEAFFGQGTRLTVV.

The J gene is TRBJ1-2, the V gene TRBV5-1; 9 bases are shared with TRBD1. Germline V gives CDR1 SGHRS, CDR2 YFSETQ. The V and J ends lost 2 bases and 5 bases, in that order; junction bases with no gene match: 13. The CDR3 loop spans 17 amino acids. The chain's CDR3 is CASSFVRGQGDGYGYTF. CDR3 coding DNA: TGCGCCAGCAGCTTTGTCAGGGGACAGGGCGACGGTTATGGCTACACCTTC.

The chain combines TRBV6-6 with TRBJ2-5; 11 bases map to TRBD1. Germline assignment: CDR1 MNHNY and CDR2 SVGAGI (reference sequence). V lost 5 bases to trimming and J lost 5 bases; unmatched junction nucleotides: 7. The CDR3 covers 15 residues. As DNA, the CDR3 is TGTGCCAGCAGTCCCGGACAGGGGGCTTGGGAGACCCAGTACTTC. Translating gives CASSPGQGAWETQYF.

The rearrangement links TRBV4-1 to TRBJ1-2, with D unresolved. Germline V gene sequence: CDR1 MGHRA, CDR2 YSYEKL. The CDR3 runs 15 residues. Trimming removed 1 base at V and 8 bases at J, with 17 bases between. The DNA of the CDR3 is TGCGCCAGCAGCCAAGTCGGGATTACCTATGGAGGCTACACCTTC. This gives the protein CASSQVGITYGGYTF.

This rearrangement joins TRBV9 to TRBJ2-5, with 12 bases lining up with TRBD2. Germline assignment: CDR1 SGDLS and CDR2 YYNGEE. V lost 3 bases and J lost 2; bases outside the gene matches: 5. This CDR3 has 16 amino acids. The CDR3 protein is CASSDLAGGNQETQYF. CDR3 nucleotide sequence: TGTGCCAGCAGCGACCTAGCGGGGGGGAATCAAGAGACCCAGTACTTC.

CDR3 in amino acids: CASARLAGGYEQYF. CDR3 in DNA: TGTGCTAGTGCCCGACTAGCGGGAGGGTACGAGCAGTACTTC. The rearrangement uses TRBV12-5 and TRBJ2-7, with 14 bases lining up with TRBD2. V dropped 7 bases and J dropped 4; count of bases not matched to a gene: 3. CDR1 is LGHNT and CDR2 is FRNRAP in the germline V gene. The CDR3 has 14 amino acids.

This CDR3 reads CASSSRQTLNTEAFF. The CDR3 region has the DNA TGTGCCAGCAGCTCTCGACAGACCCTAAACACTGAAGCTTTCTTT. This rearrangement joins TRBV5-4 to TRBJ1-1, with D tentatively TRBD1 (5 bases). Germline V CDR1 and CDR2: SGHNT, YYREEE (reference sequence). There are 15 residues in the CDR3. V was shortened by 3 bases and J by 2 bases, with 14 bases between the two germline ends.

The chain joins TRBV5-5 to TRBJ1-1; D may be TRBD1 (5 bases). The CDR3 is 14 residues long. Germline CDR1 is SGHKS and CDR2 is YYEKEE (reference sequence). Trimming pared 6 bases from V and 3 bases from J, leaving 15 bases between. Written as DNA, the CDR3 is TGTGCCAGCACCCCCTTGGGGCCGCACACTGAAGCTTTCTTT. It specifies CASTPLGPHTEAFF.

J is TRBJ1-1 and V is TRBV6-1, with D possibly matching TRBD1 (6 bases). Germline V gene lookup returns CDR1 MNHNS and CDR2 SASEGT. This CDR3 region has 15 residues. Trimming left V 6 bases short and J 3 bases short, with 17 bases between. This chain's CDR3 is CASRPDRLGDTEAFF. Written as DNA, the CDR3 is TGTGCCAGCAGACCAGACAGGTTGGGGGACACTGAAGCTTTCTTT.

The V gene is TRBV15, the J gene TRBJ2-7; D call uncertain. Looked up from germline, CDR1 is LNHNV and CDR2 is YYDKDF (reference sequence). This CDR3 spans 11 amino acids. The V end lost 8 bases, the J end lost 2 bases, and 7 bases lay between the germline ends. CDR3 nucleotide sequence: TGTGCCACCTGCAAGCCCTACGAGCAGTACTTC. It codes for CATCKPYEQYF. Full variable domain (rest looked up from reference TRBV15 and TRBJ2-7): DAMVIQNPRYQVTQFGKPVTLSCSQTLNHNVMYWYQQKSSQAPKLLFHYYDKDFNNEADTPDNFQSRRPNTSFCFLDIRSPGLGDTAMYLCATCKPYEQYFGPGTRLTVT.